Listed below are T cell receptor beta chains from one sample, sequenced in a study of T-cell reconstitution after alpha-beta-depleted transplantation in children. One entry per CDR3 protein, called by TCRdb with MiXCR from the PCR reads. The sample yields 250,000 to 400,000 distinct CDR3 sequences, around 20% seen once. Sequenced here: PBMCs, mostly from graft donor cells, sampled 180 days after TCRalphabeta/CD19-depleted stem cell transplant. These receptors came from a male patient between 5 and 17 years old who had a stem cell transplant for acute lymphoblastic leukemia, so the T cells may come from the graft donor. Both conserved end residues are part of each CDR3. The D gene is left open where the match is weak. The size field is filled for only some rows; it gives once, few, many or a size class.

V gene: TRBV7-3; D gene: .; J gene: TRBJ2-1; clone size: few; CDR3 protein: CASSSAQPLGNEQFF; CDR3 DNA: TGTGCCAGCAGTTCGGCCCAACCTTTAGGGAATGAGCAGTTCTTC
V gene: TRBV20-1; D gene: .; J gene: TRBJ2-1; clone size: few; CDR3 protein: CSARARVAYNEQFF; CDR3 DNA: TGCAGTGCTAGAGCCAGGGTGGCTTACAATGAGCAGTTCTTC
V gene: TRBV5-1; D gene: .; J gene: TRBJ2-5; clone size: .; CDR3 protein: CASSLGTPQETQYF; CDR3 DNA: TGCGCCAGCAGCTTGGGCACGCCCCAGGAGACCCAGTACTTC
V gene: TRBV5-5; D gene: TRBD1; J gene: TRBJ2-7; clone size: .; CDR3 protein: CASSPVRTGRSYEQYF; CDR3 DNA: TGTGCCAGCAGCCCCGTTCGGACAGGGCGGTCCTACGAGCAGTACTTC
V gene: TRBV7-3; D gene: .; J gene: TRBJ2-7; clone size: .; CDR3 protein: CASSFQGGYEQYF; CDR3 DNA: TGTGCCAGCAGCTTTCAAGGGGGCTACGAGCAGTACTTC
V gene: TRBV6-5; D gene: .; J gene: TRBJ1-1; clone size: few; CDR3 protein: CASTPTPGGLTEAFF; CDR3 DNA: TGTGCCAGCACTCCCACGCCCGGGGGCCTCACTGAAGCTTTCTTT
V gene: TRBV20-1; D gene: .; J gene: TRBJ1-1; clone size: few; CDR3 protein: CSARVQVAGEAFF; CDR3 DNA: TGCAGTGCTAGAGTCCAGGTGGCCGGTGAAGCTTTCTTT
V gene: TRBV15; D gene: TRBD2; J gene: TRBJ2-3; clone size: .; CDR3 protein: CATTGGRQWDTQYF; CDR3 DNA: TGTGCCACCACAGGCGGGAGACAATGGGATACGCAGTATTTT
V gene: TRBV5-1; D gene: .; J gene: TRBJ1-1; clone size: many; CDR3 protein: CASSLVSFGTEAFF; CDR3 DNA: TGCGCCAGCAGCTTGGTGTCTTTCGGCACTGAAGCTTTCTTT
V gene: TRBV20-1; D gene: TRBD2; J gene: TRBJ2-1; clone size: .; CDR3 protein: CSARGLARGEQFF; CDR3 DNA: TGCAGTGCTAGGGGACTAGCGCGGGGTGAGCAGTTCTTC
V gene: TRBV7-6; D gene: TRBD1; J gene: TRBJ1-3; clone size: .; CDR3 protein: CASSLRDRGQKGNTIYF; CDR3 DNA: TGTGCCAGCAGCTTGAGGGACAGGGGTCAGAAGGGAAACACCATATATTTT